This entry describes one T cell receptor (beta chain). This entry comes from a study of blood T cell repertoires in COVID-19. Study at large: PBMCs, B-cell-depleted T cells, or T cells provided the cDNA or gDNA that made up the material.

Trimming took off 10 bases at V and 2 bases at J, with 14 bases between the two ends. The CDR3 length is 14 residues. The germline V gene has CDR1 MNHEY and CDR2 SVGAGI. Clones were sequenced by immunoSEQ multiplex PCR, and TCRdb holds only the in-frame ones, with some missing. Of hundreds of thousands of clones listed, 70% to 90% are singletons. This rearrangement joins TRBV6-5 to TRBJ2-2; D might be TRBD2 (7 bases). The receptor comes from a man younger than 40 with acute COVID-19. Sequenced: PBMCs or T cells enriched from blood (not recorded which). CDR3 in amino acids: CATRRGLNTGELFF. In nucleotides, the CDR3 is TGTGCCACCCGGCGGGGGCTAAACACCGGGGAGCTGTTTTTT.